These 22 T cell receptor beta chains were all obtained from the same sample, sequenced in a study of cytomegalovirus exposure and HLA in healthy donors. A multiplex PCR was run with 60 Vbeta primers and 13 Jbeta primers. Assay used: immunoSEQ multiplex PCR; TCRdb lists only in-frame clones, some missing. The table lists roughly 100,000 clones, roughly 77% of them singletons, with 2% to 3% in the top ten. The sample taken for sequencing was PBMCs. These TCRs come from a man aged 35-49 years in good health and CMV-seronegative.

The V call is TRBV2, the J call TRBJ1-2; TRBD1 is a possible D gene (6 bases). Trimming removed 7 bases from V and 1 base from J, with 10 bases in between. Germline V gives CDR1 SNHLY, CDR2 FYNNEI. This CDR3 region has 13 residues. The CDR3 is CASKSGVNYGYTF. The CDR3 DNA is TGTGCCAGCAAGTCAGGGGTTAACTATGGCTACACCTTC. Based on the CDR3 plus reference TRBV2 and TRBJ1-2, the full variable domain is EPEVTQTPSHQVTQMGQEVILRCVPISNHLYFYWYRQILGQKVEFLVSFYNNEISEKSEIFDDQFSVERPDGSNFTLKIRSTKLEDSAMYFCASKSGVNYGYTFGSGTRLTVV.

The V and J genes are TRBV11-2 and TRBJ2-2, with TRBD1 as a possible D gene (5 bases). CDR3 size: 16 residues. V was pared by 3 bases and J by 1 base, with 12 bases between. In germline, CDR1 is SGHAT, CDR2 FQNNGV. CDR3 DNA sequence: TGTGCCAGCAGCTTGCAGGGAAATAGGAACACCGGGGAGCTGTTTTTT. Protein sequence: CASSLQGNRNTGELFF.

The rearrangement uses TRBV6-6 and TRBJ2-7; 7 bases align to TRBD2. This CDR3 region has 14 residues. After removal of 5 bases from V and 2 bases from J, the junction contained 6 bases not matched to a gene. CDR1 is MNHNY, CDR2 SVGAGI, per germline (reference sequence). The CDR3 sequence is CASSVHGTTYEQYF. DNA of the CDR3: TGTGCCAGCAGTGTACACGGGACTACCTACGAGCAGTACTTC.

The chain employs TRBV7-8 and TRBJ2-5; a possible D gene is TRBD2 (5 bases). Germline CDR1 reads SGHVS; CDR2 reads FQNEAQ. The length of the CDR3 is 12 residues. V lost 5 bases and J 4 bases, leaving 8 bases between the germline ends. CDR3 amino acids: CASSREPETQYF. The DNA for the CDR3 is TGTGCCAGCAGCCGGGAACCAGAGACCCAGTACTTC.

The chain joins TRBV7-9 to TRBJ1-1; D is unresolved. The CDR3 sequence is 15 residues long. The ends were cut back, 3 bases at V and 3 bases at J, with 14 bases in the middle. Germline V gene sequence: CDR1 SEHNR, CDR2 FQNEAQ (reference sequence). CDR3 residues: CASSFLGSGDTEAFF. CDR3 nucleotides: TGTGCCAGCAGCTTTTTAGGCTCCGGGGACACTGAAGCTTTCTTT.

In this sample, this clone turned up once. V is TRBV9 and J is TRBJ2-3, with a possible D match to TRBD2 (5 bases). The V gene lost 7 bases and the J gene lost 0 bases, with 21 bases spanning the gap. The CDR3 covers 17 residues. CDR1 is SGDLS, CDR2 YYNGEE, per germline. As DNA, the CDR3 is TGTGCCAGCCTTGGGAGCCGACCGAAGGCTAGCACAGATACGCAGTATTTT. This translates into CASLGSRPKASTDTQYF.

The CDR3 protein is CASRGPEGRGAKNIQYF. In DNA form, the CDR3 reads TGTGCCAGCAGGGGGCCCGAGGGCAGGGGAGCCAAAAACATTCAGTACTTC. The V gene is TRBV2, the J gene TRBJ2-4, with a weak D call TRBD1 (6 bases). From germline, CDR1 is SNHLY and CDR2 FYNNEI. The CDR3 covers 17 residues. Trimming pared 6 bases from V and 0 bases from J, leaving 18 bases between.

The J gene is TRBJ1-6, the V gene TRBV6-6, with D unclear. Germline CDR1 MNHNY, CDR2 SVGAGI (reference sequence). V dropped 8 bases and J dropped 0 bases, with 11 bases sitting between them. The CDR3 totals 15 residues. The CDR3 is CASRSENSYNSPLHF. The CDR3, as DNA: TGTGCCAGCCGGAGCGAGAACTCCTATAATTCACCCCTCCACTTT.

This rearrangement joins TRBV6-4 to TRBJ1-5; 11 bases line up with TRBD1. V lost 6 bases, J lost 6 bases, and 7 bases stayed unmatched. This CDR3 is built from 15 residues. Looked up from germline, CDR1 is MRHNA and CDR2 is SNTAGT. As DNA, the CDR3 is TGTGCCAGCAGGTCGGACAGGGGGCGATTTCAGCCCCAGCATTTT. As protein: CASRSDRGRFQPQHF.

This clone was picked up one time. The chain recombines TRBV5-1 with TRBJ1-4; a weak D match, TRBD1 (5 bases). Germline lookup yields CDR1 SGHRS and CDR2 YFSETQ. With 4 bases removed from V and 6 bases from J, the gap between germline ends came to 16 bases. The CDR3 has 15 amino acids. The CDR3 DNA reads TGCGCCAGCAGCCCGGAGGGACGGATTCATGAAAAACTGTTTTTT. Protein sequence: CASSPEGRIHEKLFF.

V is TRBV19 and J is TRBJ1-2; 7 positions match TRBD1. V was pared by 9 bases and J by 2 bases, with 15 bases of the junction left unmatched. Germline-derived CDR1 and CDR2 are LNHDA and SQIVND (reference sequence). The CDR3 is 16 amino acids. The CDR3 nucleotides read TGTGCCAGCCAAGGGCCGCCGGGACAGAGGAACTATGGCTACACCTTC. Protein product: CASQGPPGQRNYGYTF.

The table lists this clone with a count of one. The V and J genes are TRBV19 and TRBJ1-5, with D perhaps matching TRBD1 (5 bases). CDR3 size: 14 residues. Trimming shortened V by 6 bases and J by 1 base, and 10 bases separated the two germline ends. Germline V gene sequence: CDR1 LNHDA, CDR2 SQIVND (reference sequence). CDR3 bases: TGTGCCAGTAGAGATCGACAGAGCAATCAGCCCCAGCATTTT. Protein sequence: CASRDRQSNQPQHF.

This chain joins TRBV7-8 and TRBJ2-1, with TRBD2 matching over 9 bases. This CDR3 comprises 15 residues. CDR1 is SGHVS and CDR2 is FQNEAQ in the germline V gene. V was clipped by 2 bases and J by 8 bases; unmatched bases: 7. The CDR3 nucleotides are TGTGCCAGCAGCTTACGTCGTCTAGCGGGGTATGAGCAGTTCTTC. Translated, it gives CASSLRRLAGYEQFF.

J is TRBJ1-2 and V is TRBV16, with 9 positions matching TRBD1. Germline assignment: CDR1 KGHSY and CDR2 FQNENV. The length of the CDR3 is 16 residues. The ends lost 4 bases at V and 8 bases at J; junction bases unmatched: 14. CDR3 nucleotides: TGTGCCAGCAGCCGAAATACAGGGGGCTCCCTCTACGGCTACACCTTC. This sequence encodes CASSRNTGGSLYGYTF.

Points on this clone: Additional DNA sequences in this sample encode the identical CDR3. The chain links TRBV7-9 to TRBJ1-3; D is unresolved. The CDR3 is made up of 15 amino acids. V shed 3 bases and J shed 1 base, with 10 bases lying between them. From germline, CDR1 is SEHNR and CDR2 FQNEAQ (reference sequence). The CDR3 reads CASSFRGSSGNTIYF. The CDR3 coding sequence is TGTGCCAGCAGCTTCCGGGGTTCTTCTGGAAACACCATATATTTT.

For the CDR3, the DNA is TGTGCCAGCAGTGAAAGACAACGTCCCGACACTGAAGCTTTCTTT. Protein: CASSERQRPDTEAFF. This chain uses TRBV6-1 with TRBJ1-1; D is undetermined. The germline V gene encodes CDR1 MNHNS and CDR2 SASEGT. Trimming cost V 2 bases and J 3 bases, with 13 bases left between them. The length of the CDR3 is 15 residues.

The chain combines TRBV6-1 with TRBJ2-7; no firm D call. Trimming took 7 bases from V and 0 from J, leaving 10 bases between them. CDR1 MNHNS and CDR2 SASEGT come from the germline V gene. CDR3 size: 13 residues. Here the CDR3 DNA reads TGTGCCAGCAACCAACAGAGCTCCTACGAGCAGTACTTC. This translates into CASNQQSSYEQYF.

The CDR3 spells CASSLLVASGGLQETQYF. The CDR3 DNA is TGTGCCAGCAGCTTATTGGTGGCTAGCGGGGGGCTACAAGAGACCCAGTACTTC. V is TRBV7-6 and J is TRBJ2-5; 11 bases fit TRBD2. The junction had 10 bases not matched to a gene; V was cut back by 2 bases and J by 2 bases. The CDR3 has 18 amino acids. Germline V gene lookup returns CDR1 SGHVS and CDR2 FNYEAQ.

The chain joins TRBV13 to TRBJ1-2, with unresolved D. V was pared by 3 bases and J by 8 bases, with 19 bases between. The germline V gene encodes CDR1 PRHDT and CDR2 FYEKMQ (reference sequence). This CDR3 contains 15 residues. In DNA, the CDR3 is TGTGCCAGCAGCTTCCGGTCCGTTTCGGGGAACGGCTACACCTTC. Its protein is CASSFRSVSGNGYTF. The whole variable domain, filled in from reference TRBV13 and TRBJ1-2, reads AAGVIQSPRHLIKEKRETATLKCYPIPRHDTVYWYQQGPGQDPQFLISFYEKMQSDKGSIPDRFSAQQFSDYHSELNMSSLELGDSALYFCASSFRSVSGNGYTFGSGTRLTVV.

This clone came up a few times. V usage is TRBV2 and J usage is TRBJ1-1, with D maybe TRBD1 (6 bases). Trimming removed 7 bases at V and 5 bases at J, with 14 bases between. There are 13 residues in the CDR3. Germline V gene sequence: CDR1 SNHLY, CDR2 FYNNEI. The CDR3 DNA sequence: TGTGCCAGCAATCAGGGGCTGGAGACTGAAGCTTTCTTT. Residues: CASNQGLETEAFF.

The gene calls are TRBV4-1 and TRBJ2-7; possible D gene TRBD1, 6 bases. Germline V gives CDR1 MGHRA, CDR2 YSYEKL. V dropped 4 bases and J dropped 6 bases, with 13 bases sitting between them. There are 13 residues in the CDR3. CDR3: CASSPAGAPEQYF. DNA for the CDR3: TGCGCCAGCAGCCCGGCAGGGGCCCCCGAGCAGTACTTC.

This chain uses TRBV7-9 with TRBJ1-1, with unresolved D. The CDR3 is 13 residues long. With 4 bases removed from V and 4 bases from J, the gap between germline ends came to 10 bases. Germline CDR1 is SEHNR and CDR2 is FQNEAQ (reference sequence). The chain's CDR3 is CASSSPRGTEAFF. The CDR3 coding sequence is TGTGCCAGCAGCTCCCCCCGAGGCACTGAAGCTTTCTTT. The variable domain in full, with the rest retrieved from reference TRBV7-9 and TRBJ1-1, is DTGVSQNPRHKITKRGQNVTFRCDPISEHNRLYWYRQTLGQGPEFLTYFQNEAQLEKSRLLSDRFSAERPKGSFSTLEIQRTEQGDSAMYLCASSSPRGTEAFFGQGTRLTVV.